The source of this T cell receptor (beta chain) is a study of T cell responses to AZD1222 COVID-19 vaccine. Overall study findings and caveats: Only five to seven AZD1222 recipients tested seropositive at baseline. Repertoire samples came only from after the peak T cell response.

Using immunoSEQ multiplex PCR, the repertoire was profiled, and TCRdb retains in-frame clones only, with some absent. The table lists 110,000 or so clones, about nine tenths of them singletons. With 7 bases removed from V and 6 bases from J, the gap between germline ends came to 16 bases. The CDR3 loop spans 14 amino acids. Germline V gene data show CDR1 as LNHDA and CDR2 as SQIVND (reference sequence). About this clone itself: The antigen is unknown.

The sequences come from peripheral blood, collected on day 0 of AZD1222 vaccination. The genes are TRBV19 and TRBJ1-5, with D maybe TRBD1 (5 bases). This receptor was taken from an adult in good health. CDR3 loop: CASTSGGNGQPQHF. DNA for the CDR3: TGTGCCAGTACCTCGGGGGGAAACGGTCAGCCCCAGCATTTT.